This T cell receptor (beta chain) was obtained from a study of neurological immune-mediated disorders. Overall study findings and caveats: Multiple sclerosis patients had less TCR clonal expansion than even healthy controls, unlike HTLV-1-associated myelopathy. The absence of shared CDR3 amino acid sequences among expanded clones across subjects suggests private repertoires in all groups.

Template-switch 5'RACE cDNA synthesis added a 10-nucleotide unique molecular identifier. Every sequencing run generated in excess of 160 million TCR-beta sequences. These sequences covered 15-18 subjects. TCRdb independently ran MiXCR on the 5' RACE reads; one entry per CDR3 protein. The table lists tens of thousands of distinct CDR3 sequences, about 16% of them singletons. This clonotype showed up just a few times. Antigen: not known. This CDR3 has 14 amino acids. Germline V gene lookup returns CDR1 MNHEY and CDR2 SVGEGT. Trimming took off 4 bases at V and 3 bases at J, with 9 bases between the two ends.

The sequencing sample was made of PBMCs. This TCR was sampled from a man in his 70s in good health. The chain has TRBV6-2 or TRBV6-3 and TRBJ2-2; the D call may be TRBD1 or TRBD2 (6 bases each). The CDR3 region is CASSFGGHTGELFF. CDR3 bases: TGTGCCAGCAGTTTCGGGGGCCACACCGGGGAGCTGTTTTTT.